This record concerns one T cell receptor beta chain sequence. The target antigen is unknown. TCRdb independently ran MiXCR on the 5' RACE reads; one entry per CDR3 protein. The sample carries 250,000 to 300,000 distinct CDR3 sequences, 15% to 20% recorded once. The sample is drawn from a study of CD8 T cells in ankylosing spondylitis. Study-wide results and limits: Before this, some motif variants had been reported in reactive arthritis synovial fluid and blood.

V lost 1 base and J 7 bases, leaving 10 bases between the germline ends. The CDR3 length is 14 residues. CDR1 and CDR2 (germline): SGHVS, FNYEAQ. Source material: blood, either unsorted or a sorted T cell fraction (not recorded which). The clonotype originates from a male donor with ankylosing spondylitis or in good health (not recorded which). This rearrangement joins TRBV7-6 to TRBJ2-2; D is uncertain. This chain's CDR3 is CASSLVAVRGELFF. For the CDR3, the DNA is TGTGCCAGCAGCTTAGTGGCAGTCCGCGGGGAGCTGTTTTTT.